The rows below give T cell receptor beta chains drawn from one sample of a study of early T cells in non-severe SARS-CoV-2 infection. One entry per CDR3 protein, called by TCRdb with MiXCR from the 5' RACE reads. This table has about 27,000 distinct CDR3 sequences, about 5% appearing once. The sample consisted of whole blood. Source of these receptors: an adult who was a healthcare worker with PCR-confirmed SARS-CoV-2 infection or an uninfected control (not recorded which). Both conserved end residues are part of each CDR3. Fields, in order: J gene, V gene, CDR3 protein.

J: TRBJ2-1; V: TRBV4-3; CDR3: CASSPTEAGDYNEQFF
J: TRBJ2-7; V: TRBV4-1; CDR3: CASSQDPGQVYEQYF
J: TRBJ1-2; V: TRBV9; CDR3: CASSAIPGEQLNYGYTF
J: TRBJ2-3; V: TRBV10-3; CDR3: CAISLIQGVDTQYF
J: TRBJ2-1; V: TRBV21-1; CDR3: CASSNLRDRGCEQFF
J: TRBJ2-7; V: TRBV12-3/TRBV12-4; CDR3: CASSFRGEQYF
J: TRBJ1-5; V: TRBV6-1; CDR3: CASSDEGGHQPQHF
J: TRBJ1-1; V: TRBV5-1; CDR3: CASSLKPSGPELGMNTEAFF
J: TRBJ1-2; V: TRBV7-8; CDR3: CASSLDAAYYGYTF
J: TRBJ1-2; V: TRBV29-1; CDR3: CSVESGSGYTF
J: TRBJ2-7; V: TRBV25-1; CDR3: CASRGAWGTGSSYEQYF
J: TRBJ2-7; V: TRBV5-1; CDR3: CASSPRVPLSYEQYF
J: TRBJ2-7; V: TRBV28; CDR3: CASSLSRDRALPYEQYF
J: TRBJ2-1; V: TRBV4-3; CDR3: CASSQVLGLTSSYNEQFF
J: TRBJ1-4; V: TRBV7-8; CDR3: CASSDHRRWRGAREKLFF
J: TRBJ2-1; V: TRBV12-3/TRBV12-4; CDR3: CASSLNSGGSTEQFF
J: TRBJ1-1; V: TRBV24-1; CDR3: CATSDLDRGKNTEAFF
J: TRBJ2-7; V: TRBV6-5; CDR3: CASSYGAGSLNEQYF
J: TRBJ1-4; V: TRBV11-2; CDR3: CASSAHRDGNEKLFF
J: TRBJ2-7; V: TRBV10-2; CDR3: CASNRGRGPYEQYF
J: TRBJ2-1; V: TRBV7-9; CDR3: CASSKGETRLF
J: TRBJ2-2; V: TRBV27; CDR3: CASSSWTGIRTNTGELFF
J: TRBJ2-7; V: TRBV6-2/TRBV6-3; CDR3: CASRNNEQYF
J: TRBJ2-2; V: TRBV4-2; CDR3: CASSPRQGSNTGELFF
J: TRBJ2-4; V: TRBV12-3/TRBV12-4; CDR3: CASRTGTEQNIQYF
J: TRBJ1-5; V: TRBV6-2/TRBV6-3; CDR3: CAAGGIMGRGWYQPQHF
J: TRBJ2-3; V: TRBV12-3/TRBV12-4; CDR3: CASSPLGVTDTQYF
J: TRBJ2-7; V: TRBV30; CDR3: CACRTSGRVGSYEQYF
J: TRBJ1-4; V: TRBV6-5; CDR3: CVSTPDWGSELFF